This TCR beta chain was identified during a study of blood T cell repertoires in COVID-19. Across the study: T cells, B-cell-depleted T cells, or PBMCs provided the cDNA or gDNA that served as material.

V gave up 1 base and J gave up 5 bases, with 6 bases separating them. The CDR3 loop spans 12 amino acids. CDR1 is SEHNR, CDR2 FQNEAQ, per germline (reference sequence). Sequenced by immunoSEQ multiplex PCR; TCRdb stores in-frame clones only, minus some. The repertoire holds around 50,000 clones, with around 90% as singletons. This receptor was taken from a man aged 70 or older with active COVID-19. J is TRBJ2-7 and V is TRBV7-9, with D hard to call. Sample: peripheral blood. The CDR3 loop is CASSLVLHEQYF. The CDR3 DNA reads TGTGCCAGCAGCTTAGTCCTCCACGAGCAGTACTTC. The entire variable domain, with the rest obtained from reference TRBV7-9 and TRBJ2-7, is as follows: DTGVSQNPRHKITKRGQNVTFRCDPISEHNRLYWYRQTLGQGPEFLTYFQNEAQLEKSRLLSDRFSAERPKGSFSTLEIQRTEQGDSAMYLCASSLVLHEQYFGPGTRLTVT.